In this sample, the clone carrying this TCR beta chain turned up many times. Its specificity is unknown. These data belong to a study of T-cell reconstitution after alpha-beta-depleted transplantation in children. Overall study results and limits: Surviving recipient T cells and thymic progenitors produced the high day-60 TCRbeta diversity seen in some patients. T-cell numbers and diversity, one year after transplant, stemmed largely from T cells that were newly produced.

It was with unique molecular identifiers that the TCRbeta library was prepared. TCRdb re-analysed the PCR reads in MiXCR, keeping a single row per CDR3 protein. The sample consists of 600,000 to 700,000 distinct CDR3 sequences, about an eighth of them appearing once. This CDR3 has 12 amino acids. V was shortened by 5 bases and J by 11 bases, with 15 bases between the two germline ends. The clonotype was recovered from a girl between 2 and 10 years old with congenital amegakaryocytic thrombocytopenia, due to receive a stem cell transplant. V is TRBV12-3 or TRBV12-4 and J is TRBJ1-1, with unresolved D. The sequencing here drew on PBMCs, taken before TCRalphabeta/CD19-depleted stem cell transplant. The CDR3 DNA follows: TGTGCCAGCAGTCCAGGACGGGATGACGCTTTCTTT. This codes for CASSPGRDDAFF.